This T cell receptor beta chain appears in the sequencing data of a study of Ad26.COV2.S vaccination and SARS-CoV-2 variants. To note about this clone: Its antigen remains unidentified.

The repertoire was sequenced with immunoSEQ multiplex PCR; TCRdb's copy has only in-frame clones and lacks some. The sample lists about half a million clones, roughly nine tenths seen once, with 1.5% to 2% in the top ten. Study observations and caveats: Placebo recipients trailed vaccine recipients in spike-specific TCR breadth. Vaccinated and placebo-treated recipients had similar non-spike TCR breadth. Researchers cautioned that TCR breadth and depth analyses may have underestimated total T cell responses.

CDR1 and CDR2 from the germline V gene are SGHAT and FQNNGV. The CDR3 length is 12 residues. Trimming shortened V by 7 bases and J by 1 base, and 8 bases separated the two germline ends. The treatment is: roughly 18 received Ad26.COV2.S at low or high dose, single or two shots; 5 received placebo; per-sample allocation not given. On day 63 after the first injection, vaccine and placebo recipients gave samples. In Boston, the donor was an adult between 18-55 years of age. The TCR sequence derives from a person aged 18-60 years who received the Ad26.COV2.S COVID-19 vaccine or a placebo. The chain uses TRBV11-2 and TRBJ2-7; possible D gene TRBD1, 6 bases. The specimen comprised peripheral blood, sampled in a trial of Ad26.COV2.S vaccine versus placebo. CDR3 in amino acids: CASIGQSYEQYF. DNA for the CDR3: TGTGCCAGCATTGGACAGTCCTACGAGCAGTACTTC.